This TCR beta chain was identified during a study of cytomegalovirus exposure and HLA in healthy donors. At the level of the study: Among the 398 genotyped donors, less than 85% were placed in the Caucasian-associated ancestry cluster.

The PCR had 60 Vbeta and 13 Jbeta primers. Assay used: immunoSEQ multiplex PCR; TCRdb lists only in-frame clones, some missing. The table has 100,000 to 150,000 clones, roughly a tenth seen once. This clone was seen a few times. Its antigen is unidentified. Deletions cut 1 base from V and 5 bases from J, with 8 bases between. Germline V CDR1 and CDR2: SEHNR, FQNEAQ (reference sequence). This CDR3 has 13 amino acids. Study-wide results and limits: TCR beta sequences reportedly predicted most subjects' HLA-A and HLA-B alleles accurately.

V gene TRBV7-9 combines with J gene TRBJ1-1; no clear D gene. The source material was PBMCs. The sequence came from a woman younger than 30 in good health and CMV-seropositive. CDR3 in DNA: TGTGCCAGCAGCTTAGAAGCATGGACTGAAGCTTTCTTT. This encodes CASSLEAWTEAFF.